One and the same sample provided the 19 T cell receptor beta chains below, sequenced in a study of blood T cells in healthy people across ages. Sample-barcoded 5' priming and a J-beta primer mix drove a second PCR of 7 to 11 cycles. Using its own MiXCR run on the 5' RACE reads, TCRdb lists one record per CDR3 protein. Among 1.6 million or so distinct CDR3 sequences, about 31% were seen once, and the ten largest hold 10% to 12%. The sample taken for sequencing was blood. These receptors were taken from a woman aged 25-40 years in good health.

The V call is TRBV7-9, the J call TRBJ2-3; TRBD1 or TRBD2 may be the D gene (5 bases each). This CDR3 is 18 amino acids long. Trimming removed 0 bases at V and 4 bases at J, with 20 bases between. Germline CDR1 SEHNR, CDR2 FQNEAQ (reference sequence). CDR3 amino acids: CASSLASLGVNGPDTQYF. CDR3 nucleotide sequence: TGTGCCAGCAGCTTAGCGTCACTAGGGGTTAACGGGCCAGATACGCAGTATTTT.

V is TRBV20-1 and J is TRBJ2-3; TRBD2 is a possible D gene (5 bases). The germline V and J ends were trimmed by 7 bases and 1 base, with 12 bases remaining between them. Germline V gives CDR1 DFQATT, CDR2 SNEGSKA (reference sequence). The CDR3 sequence is 13 residues long. This CDR3 reads CSVRAVGTDTQYF. DNA of the CDR3: TGCAGTGTCCGAGCGGTTGGCACAGATACGCAGTATTTT.

V is TRBV9 and J is TRBJ2-5; TRBD1 matches at 7 bases. The germline V gene encodes CDR1 SGDLS and CDR2 YYNGEE. V trimming: 2 bases; J trimming: 3 bases; junction bases outside the gene matches: 7. The length of the CDR3 is 15 residues. The CDR3 loop reads CASSVQTGIKETQYF. For the CDR3, the DNA is TGTGCCAGCAGCGTCCAGACAGGGATTAAAGAGACCCAGTACTTC.

The sample holds a few counts of this clonotype. V and J are TRBV5-1 and TRBJ2-7; 8 nucleotides match TRBD2. This CDR3 region has 14 residues. With 4 bases clipped from V and 4 bases from J, the junction kept 7 bases outside the gene matches. The V gene's germline CDR1 is SGHRS and CDR2 YFSETQ. The CDR3 region has the DNA TGCGCCAGCAGCCTGGGACTAGGCCTATACGAGCAGTACTTC. This translates into CASSLGLGLYEQYF.

This chain uses TRBV20-1 with TRBJ2-5, with a weak D call TRBD2 (6 bases). Trimming left V 3 bases short and J 1 base short, with 9 bases between. Germline V gene lookup returns CDR1 DFQATT and CDR2 SNEGSKA (reference sequence). The CDR3 has 13 residues. CDR3 region: CSASFSGQETQYF. For the CDR3, the DNA is TGCAGTGCTAGTTTTAGCGGCCAAGAGACCCAGTACTTC.

The J gene is TRBJ2-1, the V gene TRBV5-1, with 14 bases fitting TRBD2. The CDR3 spans 14 residues. CDR1 is SGHRS and CDR2 is YFSETQ in the germline V gene. V lost 6 bases, J lost 10 bases, and 6 bases stayed unmatched. The CDR3 DNA follows: TGCGCCAGCACCCCGGGACTAGCGGGGGTCGAGCAGTTCTTC. It is translated as CASTPGLAGVEQFF. The variable domain in full, with the rest retrieved from reference TRBV5-1 and TRBJ2-1, is KAGVTQTPRYLIKTRGQQVTLSCSPISGHRSVSWYQQTPGQGLQFLFEYFSETQRNKGNFPGRFSGRQFSNSRSEMNVSTLELGDSALYLCASTPGLAGVEQFFGPGTRLTVL.

This clonotype was seen a handful of times. The gene calls are TRBV6-1 and TRBJ2-7; TRBD2 matches at 13 bases. Germline V lookup: CDR1 MNHNS, CDR2 SASEGT. J was trimmed by 2 bases and V by 7 bases; bases with no gene match: 14. This CDR3 is 18 amino acids long. The CDR3 region is CASTQGLAGTAGAYEQYF. The CDR3 DNA follows: TGTGCCAGCACCCAGGGACTAGCGGGGACGGCGGGCGCCTACGAGCAGTACTTC.

There are a few counts of this clonotype. The chain couples TRBV14 to TRBJ2-5; the D gene is possibly TRBD1 (6 bases). Trimming took off 2 bases at V and 5 bases at J, with 21 bases between the two ends. CDR1 and CDR2 (germline): SGHDN, FVKESK. This CDR3 is 17 amino acids long. CDR3 sequence (DNA): TGTGCCAGCAGCCAAAATAACCCCGGCCAGGGGAAGGAGACCCAGTACTTC. Translating it yields CASSQNNPGQGKETQYF. Drawing the rest from reference TRBV14 and TRBJ2-5, the complete variable domain is EAGVTQFPSHSVIEKGQTVTLRCDPISGHDNLYWYRRVMGKEIKFLLHFVKESKQDESGMPNNRFLAERTGGTYSTLKVQPAELEDSGVYFCASSQNNPGQGKETQYFGPGTRLLVL.

V gene TRBV6-1 combines with J gene TRBJ1-1; D not resolved. CDR1 and CDR2 from the germline V gene are MNHNS and SASEGT. This CDR3 region has 15 residues. The ends were cut back, 2 bases at V and 9 bases at J, with 19 bases in the middle. The CDR3 sequence: CASSERQGPGKKAFF. Written as DNA, the CDR3 is TGTGCCAGCAGTGAAAGGCAAGGACCCGGGAAAAAAGCTTTCTTT.

The chain is built from TRBV20-1 and TRBJ1-1, with D possibly TRBD1 on 5 matching bases. The CDR3 covers 13 residues. V lost 8 bases and J lost 1, with 14 bases in between. The germline CDR1 and CDR2 sequences are DFQATT and SNEGSKA (reference sequence). The chain's CDR3 is CSPAGRGNTEAFF. In DNA form, the CDR3 reads TGCAGTCCCGCCGGGAGGGGGAACACTGAAGCTTTCTTT.

V usage is TRBV7-2 and J usage is TRBJ2-2; unclear D gene. V was pared by 4 bases and J by 0 bases, with 6 bases between. The CDR3 extends over 14 amino acids. CDR1 SGHTA and CDR2 FQGNSA come from the germline V gene. The CDR3 nucleotides are TGTGCCAGCAGCTCGAGAGCGAACACCGGGGAGCTGTTTTTT. This translates into CASSSRANTGELFF.

This clonotype was seen only a few times. The rearrangement uses TRBV6-1 and TRBJ1-2; no reliable D call. V shed 6 bases and J shed 5 bases, with 16 bases lying between them. Germline loops: CDR1 MNHNS, CDR2 SASEGT. The CDR3 has 14 amino acids. The CDR3 region has the DNA TGTGCCAGCAGGGAACGGGAGGCAGCTTATGGCTACACCTTC. This encodes CASREREAAYGYTF.

This rearrangement joins TRBV6-6 to TRBJ2-4; TRBD1 matches at 8 bases. From germline, CDR1 is MNHNY and CDR2 SVGAGI (reference sequence). The CDR3 spans 15 residues. The junction had 6 bases not matched to a gene; V was cut back by 5 bases and J by 3 bases. The CDR3 here is CASSRGQDSKNIQYF. Written as DNA, the CDR3 is TGTGCCAGCAGTAGGGGACAGGACAGCAAAAACATTCAGTACTTC.

This clonotype was seen a handful of times. The V and J genes are TRBV29-1 and TRBJ2-5, with TRBD1 matching over 9 bases. The J call may be wrong; the DNA end is better matched by TRBJ2-7. This CDR3 spans 14 amino acids. Germline loops: CDR1 SQVTM, CDR2 ANQGSEA. CDR3 sequence reads: CSVAQGQGPYEQYF. The DNA for the CDR3 is TGCAGCGTTGCCCAGGGACAGGGCCCTTACGAGCAGTACTTC.

This clonotype was observed at least ten times. At one end the junction does not follow the germline gene, possibly because of a read error. This chain joins TRBV5-1 and TRBJ2-5; TRBD2 agrees at 12 bases. The CDR3 runs to 15 residues. The germline gives CDR1 SGHRS, CDR2 YFSETQ. Written as DNA, the CDR3 is TGTGCCAGCAGCTTAATGGGACTAGCGGGAGAGACCCAGTACTTC. It encodes CASSLMGLAGETQYF.

This clonotype showed up many times. The V and J genes are TRBV20-1 and TRBJ2-1; 9 bases map to TRBD2. The CDR3 totals 14 residues. V was clipped by 4 bases and J by 9 bases; unmatched bases: 10. CDR1 is DFQATT and CDR2 is SNEGSKA in the germline V gene (reference sequence). The CDR3 sequence is CSANAAGGEVEQFF. Written as DNA, the CDR3 is TGCAGTGCTAATGCGGCGGGAGGGGAGGTTGAGCAGTTCTTC.

This rearrangement joins TRBV5-1 to TRBJ2-4; 9 bases fit TRBD1. The J call may be faulty, since TRBJ2-7 better matches the DNA end. The CDR3 sequence is 16 residues long. Per the germline V gene, CDR1 is SGHRS and CDR2 is YFSETQ. As DNA, the CDR3 is TGCGCCAGCAGCCCACGTCGGACAGGGGCTTCCAACGAGCAGTACTTC. Residues: CASSPRRTGASNEQYF.

This clonotype was seen many times. The chain is built from TRBV4-1 and TRBJ2-5; 12 bases fit TRBD2. The junction had 8 bases not matched to a gene; V was cut back by 4 bases and J by 2 bases. CDR1 and CDR2 from the germline V gene are MGHRA and YSYEKL. The CDR3 totals 17 residues. The CDR3, as DNA: TGCGCCAGCAGCCCTTTTCGGACTAGCGGGGAACAAGAGACCCAGTACTTC. Its protein product is CASSPFRTSGEQETQYF.

The J gene is TRBJ2-3, the V gene TRBV10-3; TRBD2 agrees at 7 bases. The length of the CDR3 is 13 residues. The V gene's germline CDR1 is ENHRY and CDR2 SYGVKD. V was pared by 4 bases and J by 5 bases, with 3 bases of the junction left unmatched. This CDR3 is CAISAAGEDTQYF. The DNA of the CDR3 is TGTGCCATCAGTGCCGCGGGGGAAGATACGCAGTATTTT.